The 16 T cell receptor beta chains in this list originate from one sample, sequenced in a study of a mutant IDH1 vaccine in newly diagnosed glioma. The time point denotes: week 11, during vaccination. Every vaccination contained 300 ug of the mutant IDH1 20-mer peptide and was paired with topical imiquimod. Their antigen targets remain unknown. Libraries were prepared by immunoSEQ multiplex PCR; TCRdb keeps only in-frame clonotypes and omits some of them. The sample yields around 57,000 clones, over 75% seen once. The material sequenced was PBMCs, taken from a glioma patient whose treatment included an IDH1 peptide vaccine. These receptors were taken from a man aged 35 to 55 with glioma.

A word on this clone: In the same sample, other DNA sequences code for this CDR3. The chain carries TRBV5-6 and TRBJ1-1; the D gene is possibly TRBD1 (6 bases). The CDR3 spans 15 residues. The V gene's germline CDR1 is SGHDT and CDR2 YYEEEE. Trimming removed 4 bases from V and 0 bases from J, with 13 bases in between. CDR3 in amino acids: CASSGYRVMNTEAFF. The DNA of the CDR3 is TGTGCCAGCAGCGGGTACAGGGTGATGAACACTGAAGCTTTCTTT.

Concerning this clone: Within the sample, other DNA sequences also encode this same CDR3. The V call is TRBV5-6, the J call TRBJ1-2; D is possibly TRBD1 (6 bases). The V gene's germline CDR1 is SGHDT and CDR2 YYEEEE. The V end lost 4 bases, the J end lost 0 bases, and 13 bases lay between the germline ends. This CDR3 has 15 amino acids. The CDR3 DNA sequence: TGTGCCAGCAGCCTGGACTACAGGGCTAACTATGGCTACACCTTC. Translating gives CASSLDYRANYGYTF.

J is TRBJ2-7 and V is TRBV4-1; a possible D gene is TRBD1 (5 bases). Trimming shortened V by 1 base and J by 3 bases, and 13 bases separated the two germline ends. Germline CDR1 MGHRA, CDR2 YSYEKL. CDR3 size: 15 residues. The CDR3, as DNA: TGCGCCAGCAGCCAAGGGTTCGACAGTTTCTACGAGCAGTACTTC. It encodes CASSQGFDSFYEQYF.

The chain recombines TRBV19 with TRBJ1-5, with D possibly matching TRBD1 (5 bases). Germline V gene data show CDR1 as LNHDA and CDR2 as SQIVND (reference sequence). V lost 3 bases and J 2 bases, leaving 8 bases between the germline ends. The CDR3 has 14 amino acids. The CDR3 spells CASSIAGGNQPQHF. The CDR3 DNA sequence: TGTGCCAGTAGTATCGCGGGGGGCAATCAGCCCCAGCATTTT. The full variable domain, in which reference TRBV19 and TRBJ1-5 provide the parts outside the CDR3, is DGGITQSPKYLFRKEGQNVTLSCEQNLNHDAMYWYRQDPGQGLRLIYYSQIVNDFQKGDIAEGYSVSREKKESFPLTVTSAQKNPTAFYLCASSIAGGNQPQHFGDGTRLSIL.

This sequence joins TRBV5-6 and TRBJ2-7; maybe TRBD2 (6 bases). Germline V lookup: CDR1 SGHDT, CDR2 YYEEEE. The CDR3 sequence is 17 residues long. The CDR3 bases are TGTGCCAGCAGCTCACTCGAAAACTTTACTAGCTCCCACGAGCAGTACGTC. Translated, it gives CASSSLENFTSSHEQYV.

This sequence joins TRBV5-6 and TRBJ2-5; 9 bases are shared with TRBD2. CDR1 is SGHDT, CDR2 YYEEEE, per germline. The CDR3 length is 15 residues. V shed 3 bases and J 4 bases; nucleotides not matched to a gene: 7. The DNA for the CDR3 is TGTGCCAGCAGCTCTTGGGGGACTAGCATAGAGACCCAGTACTTC. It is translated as CASSSWGTSIETQYF. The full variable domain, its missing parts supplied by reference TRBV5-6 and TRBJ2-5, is DAGVTQSPTHLIKTRGQQVTLRCSPKSGHDTVSWYQQALGQGPQFIFQYYEEEERQRGNFPDRFSGHQFPNYSSELNVNALLLGDSALYLCASSSWGTSIETQYFGPGTRLLVL.

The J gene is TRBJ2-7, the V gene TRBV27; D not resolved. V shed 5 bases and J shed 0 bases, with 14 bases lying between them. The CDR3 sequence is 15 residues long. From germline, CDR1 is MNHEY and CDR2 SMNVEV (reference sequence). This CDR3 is CASSPPQSYSYEQYF. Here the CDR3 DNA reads TGTGCCAGCAGTCCTCCACAGAGTTACTCCTACGAGCAGTACTTC.

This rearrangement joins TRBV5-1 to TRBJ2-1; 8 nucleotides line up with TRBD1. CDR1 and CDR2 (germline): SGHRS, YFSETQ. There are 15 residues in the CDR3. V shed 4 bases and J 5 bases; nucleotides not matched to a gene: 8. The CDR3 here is CASSIGQGGHNEQFF. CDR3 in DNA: TGCGCCAGCAGCATCGGACAGGGAGGCCACAATGAGCAGTTCTTC.

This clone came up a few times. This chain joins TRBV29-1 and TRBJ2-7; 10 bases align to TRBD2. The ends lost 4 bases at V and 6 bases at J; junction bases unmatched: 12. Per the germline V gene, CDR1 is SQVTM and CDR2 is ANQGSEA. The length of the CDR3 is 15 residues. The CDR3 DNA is TGCAGCGTTGGGCAGGGCAAAGCGGGAGGGCTCGAGCAGTACTTC. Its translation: CSVGQGKAGGLEQYF.

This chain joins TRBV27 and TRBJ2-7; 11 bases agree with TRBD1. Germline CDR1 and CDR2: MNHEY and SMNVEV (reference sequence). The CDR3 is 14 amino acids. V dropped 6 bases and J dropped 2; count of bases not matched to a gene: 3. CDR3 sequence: CASRRDRGAYEQYF. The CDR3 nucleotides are TGTGCCAGCAGAAGGGACAGGGGGGCCTACGAGCAGTACTTC.

CDR3 residues: CASSLGIPGQGQDTQYF. The CDR3 nucleotides are TGTGCCAGCAGCTTAGGGATCCCGGGACAGGGTCAAGATACGCAGTATTTT. This rearrangement joins TRBV11-3 to TRBJ2-3, with 9 bases lining up with TRBD1. Germline V gene data show CDR1 as SGHNT and CDR2 as YENEEA. The CDR3 runs to 17 residues. V lost 1 base to trimming and J lost 5 bases; unmatched junction nucleotides: 10.

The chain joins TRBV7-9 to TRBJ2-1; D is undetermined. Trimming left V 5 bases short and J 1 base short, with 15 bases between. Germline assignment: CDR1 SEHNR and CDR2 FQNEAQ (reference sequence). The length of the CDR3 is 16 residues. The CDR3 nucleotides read TGTGCCAGCAGCCTAGGTTCGGGTACGTCCTACAATGAGCAGTTCTTC. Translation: CASSLGSGTSYNEQFF.

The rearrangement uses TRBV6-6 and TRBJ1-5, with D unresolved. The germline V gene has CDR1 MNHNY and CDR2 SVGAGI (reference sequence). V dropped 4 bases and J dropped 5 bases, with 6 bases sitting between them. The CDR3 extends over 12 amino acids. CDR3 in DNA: TGTGCCAGCAGTTTCATGGATCAGCCCCAGCATTTT. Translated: CASSFMDQPQHF.

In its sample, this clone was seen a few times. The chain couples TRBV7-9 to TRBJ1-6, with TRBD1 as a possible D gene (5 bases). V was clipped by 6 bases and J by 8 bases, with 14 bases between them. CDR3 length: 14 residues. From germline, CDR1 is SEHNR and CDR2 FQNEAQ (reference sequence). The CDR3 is CASRGRNGDSPLHF. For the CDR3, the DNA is TGTGCCAGCAGGGGGCGGAATGGAGATTCACCCCTCCACTTT.

CDR3 protein: CATSRDPGTSVSTDTQYF. CDR3 bases: TGTGCCACCAGCAGGGACCCTGGGACTAGCGTTAGCACAGATACGCAGTATTTT. The chain combines TRBV15 with TRBJ2-3; 10 nucleotides agree with TRBD2. Per the germline V gene, CDR1 is LNHNV and CDR2 is YYDKDF (reference sequence). This CDR3 has 18 residues. Trimming removed 3 bases from V and 0 bases from J; junction bases left unmatched: 9.

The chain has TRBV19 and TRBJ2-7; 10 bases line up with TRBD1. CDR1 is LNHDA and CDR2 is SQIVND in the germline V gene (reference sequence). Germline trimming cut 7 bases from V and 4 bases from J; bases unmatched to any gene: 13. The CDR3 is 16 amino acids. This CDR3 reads CASTRGDLDRGYEQYF. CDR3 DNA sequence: TGTGCCAGTACCCGCGGAGATTTGGACAGGGGGTACGAGCAGTACTTC.